This is a list of T cell receptor beta chains from one sample in a study of tumor-infiltrating lymphocytes in localized non-small cell lung cancer. The protocol was immunoSEQ multiplex PCR, while the TCRdb copy is restricted to in-frame clones and leaves out a portion. This repertoire shows about 12,000 clones, 80% found once; its top ten account for around 12%. Sequenced material: lung tumor tissue. Receptors originate from a human donor with non-small cell lung cancer. Each CDR3 is given with its conserved first and last residue. A D gene is named only where the DNA matches it firmly. Some rows mark clone size as missing; the rest say once, few, many or name a class of expanded clone.

TRBJ2-3,TRBV10-1,TRBD2,.,TGCGCCAGCAGTGAGTCTCTTAGCGGGGGTCGCACAGATACGCAGTATTTT,CASSESLSGGRTDTQYF
TRBJ1-5,TRBV10-2,.,.,TGCGCCAGCAGTGCCGGGACACTGAGTCAGCCCCAGCATTTT,CASSAGTLSQPQHF
TRBJ2-5,TRBV7-2,.,.,TGTGCCAGCAGTTATCTCGGGGTTCAAGAGACCCAGTACTTC,CASSYLGVQETQYF
TRBJ1-2,TRBV4-1,.,.,TGCGCCAGCAGCCAAGGCAGCAGGCCCATGTATGGCTACACCTTC,CASSQGSRPMYGYTF
TRBJ2-7,TRBV9,.,.,TGTGCCAGCAGCCCAATGAGGGACTTTAGCTCCTACGAGCAGTACTTC,CASSPMRDFSSYEQYF
TRBJ1-2,TRBV6-1,.,.,TGTGCCAGCAGTGAAAATGGGAGGGGCTTTTACTATGGCTACACCTTC,CASSENGRGFYYGYTF
TRBJ1-6,TRBV7-6,.,.,TGTGCCAGCAGCTTGGGACACCCGGCAAATTCACCCCTCCACTTT,CASSLGHPANSPLHF
TRBJ1-2,TRBV2,.,.,TGTGCCAGCAGGGACCGGGGACGACCTAACTATGGCTACACCTTC,CASRDRGRPNYGYTF
TRBJ2-7,TRBV7-2,.,.,TGTGCCAGCAGCTTAGTACAGGACTACGAGCAGTACTTC,CASSLVQDYEQYF
TRBJ2-2,TRBV7-9,TRBD1,.,TGTGCCAGCAGCTTGACAGGGTCGAGCGGGGAGCTGTTTTTT,CASSLTGSSGELFF
TRBJ2-2,TRBV7-6,TRBD2,.,TGTGCCAGCAGCTTATTGGGAGGGTCCCCCGGGGAGCTGTTTTTT,CASSLLGGSPGELFF
TRBJ2-7,TRBV11-3,.,.,TGTGCCAGCAGGATAGGGGGCGAGCAGTACTTC,CASRIGGEQYF
TRBJ1-5,TRBV7-9,.,.,TGTGCCAGCACCATGGACAGTAATCAGCCCCAGCATTTT,CASTMDSNQPQHF
TRBJ2-3,TRBV5-1,.,.,TGCGCCAGCAGCTTGCCCCTACTCAGCGGGTCAAGCACAGATACGCAGTATTTT,CASSLPLLSGSSTDTQYF
TRBJ2-3,TRBV6-1,.,.,TGTGCCAGCAGTGAGGTCTTGGGAGCGGGAGATACGCAGTATTTT,CASSEVLGAGDTQYF
TRBJ1-2,TRBV7-9,TRBD1,.,TGTGCCAGCAGTTTTACAGGGGGCTCTAACTATGGCTACACCTTC,CASSFTGGSNYGYTF
TRBJ2-3,TRBV2,TRBD2,.,TGTGCCATACTTTATCAGGTGCGGGGGGACACAGATACGCAGTATTTT,CAILYQVRGDTDTQYF
TRBJ2-1,TRBV14,.,.,TGTGCCAGCAGCCCGACTTTTATGGGACCTAACGCGAGGGGTGAGCAGTTCTTC,CASSPTFMGPNARGEQFF
TRBJ1-3,TRBV7-8,.,.,TGTGCCAGCAGCTTAGCTGCAGGGTTTAATGGAAACACCATATATTTT,CASSLAAGFNGNTIYF
TRBJ2-7,TRBV2,.,.,TGTGCCAGCAGCGGGGACTTCTACGAGCAGTACTTC,CASSGDFYEQYF
TRBJ2-3,TRBV10-1,.,.,TGCGCCAGCAGTGACCTAGGTTCGAGAGAAGATACGCAGTATTTT,CASSDLGSREDTQYF
TRBJ1-5,TRBV2,.,few,TGTGCCAGCAGTGAATGGTGGAATAGCAATCAGCCCCAGCATTTT,CASSEWWNSNQPQHF
TRBJ1-1,TRBV11-3,TRBD1,few,TGTGCCAGCAGCTCCCCGGGACAGCTAATGAACACTGAAGCTTTCTTT,CASSSPGQLMNTEAFF
TRBJ1-3,TRBV19,.,.,TGTGCCAGTAGTACTTACAGCTCTGGAAACACCATATATTTT,CASSTYSSGNTIYF
TRBJ1-1,TRBV19,.,medium-sized,TGTGCCAGTAGTATAGGTAACACTGAAGCTTTCTTT,CASSIGNTEAFF
TRBJ2-3,TRBV11-3,TRBD1,.,TGTGCCAGCAGCTTACAGGGGGTGGATACGCAGTATTTT,CASSLQGVDTQYF
TRBJ2-7,TRBV7-9,.,.,TGTGCCAGCAGAGAGTTGGCCTACGAGCAGTACTTC,CASRELAYEQYF
TRBJ2-7,TRBV7-2,.,once,TGTGCCAGCAGCAAAGACCCCTCGGGTGGTTACGAGCAGTACTTC,CASSKDPSGGYEQYF
TRBJ2-7,TRBV15,TRBD2,few,TGTGCCACCAGCAGAGCTAGCGGGGGGGTTAGCGCCTACGAGCAGTACTTC,CATSRASGGVSAYEQYF
TRBJ2-7,TRBV4-2,.,.,TGTGCCAGCAGCCGGACCGGGAGTAAAGACTACGAGCAGTACTTC,CASSRTGSKDYEQYF
TRBJ1-2,TRBV5-1,.,.,TGCGCCAGCAGCTTAGGGCCTCTCCAGGGCTACACCTTC,CASSLGPLQGYTF
TRBJ1-1,TRBV25-1,TRBD1,.,TGTGCCAGCAGTGTAGGACAGGGGCTGGGCACTGAAGCTTTCTTT,CASSVGQGLGTEAFF
TRBJ1-3,TRBV19,.,.,TGTGCCAGTAGTATGGGCGGCACCATATATTTT,CASSMGGTIYF